A selection of T cell receptor beta chains follows, all from one sample in a study of siplizumab effects on memory and regulatory T cells. Assay: immunoSEQ multiplex PCR; the TCRdb copy retains only in-frame clones and omits some. The table has tens of thousands of clones, 87% seen once. Sequencing used Tregs sorted from blood. The origin of the receptors is a human donor in good health. Each CDR3 is given with its conserved first and last residue. A D gene is named only where the DNA matches it firmly. Clone size is shown for a subset of rows, as once, few, many or a class of expanded clone.

TRBJ2-2 | TRBD2 | TRBV7-2 | NA | CASSLVPRGDTGELFF | TGTGCCAGCAGCTTAGTTCCGCGGGGGGACACCGGGGAGCTGTTTTTT
TRBJ2-3 | NA | TRBV7-6 | NA | CASSLAGGKRDTQYF | TGTGCCAGCAGCTTAGCTGGGGGTAAGCGTGATACGCAGTATTTT
TRBJ1-2 | NA | TRBV7-2 | NA | CASSLVSGVFNYGYTF | TGTGCCAGCAGCTTAGTATCTGGGGTTTTTAACTATGGCTACACCTTC
TRBJ1-3 | NA | TRBV11-3 | NA | CASSEGPGNTIYF | TGTGCCAGCAGCGAGGGACCTGGAAACACCATATATTTT
TRBJ1-6 | NA | TRBV6-5 | NA | CASSYSDNSPLHF | TGTGCCAGCAGTTACTCTGATAATTCACCCCTCCACTTT
TRBJ1-1 | NA | TRBV18 | NA | CASSPSRANTEAFF | TGTGCCAGCTCACCTTCCCGGGCGAACACTGAAGCTTTCTTT
TRBJ1-6 | NA | TRBV19 | NA | CASSIARSNSPLHF | TGTGCCAGTAGTATCGCGCGGAGTAATTCACCCCTCCACTTT
TRBJ1-5 | NA | TRBV7-9 | NA | CASSLTENQPQHF | TGTGCCAGCAGCTTGACGGAAAATCAGCCCCAGCATTTT
TRBJ1-2 | TRBD1 | TRBV7-9 | NA | CASSSTGYGDGYTF | TGTGCCAGCAGCTCGACAGGGTACGGCGATGGCTACACCTTC
TRBJ1-2 | NA | TRBV28 | once | CASSLSLRNYGYTF | TGTGCCAGCAGTTTATCTCTCCGTAACTATGGCTACACCTTC
TRBJ2-1 | TRBD2 | TRBV5-8 | NA | CASRSRSSGGPYNEQFF | TGTGCCAGCAGGTCCCGTAGTAGCGGGGGACCATACAATGAGCAGTTCTTC
TRBJ2-7 | NA | TRBV6-6 | once | CASSSPRAGDRWYF | TGTGCCAGCAGTTCCCCCAGGGCAGGGGACCGTTGGTACTTC
TRBJ1-6 | NA | TRBV5-1 | NA | CASSPQTAEGSPLHF | TGCGCCAGCAGCCCTCAGACAGCCGAGGGTTCACCCCTCCACTTT
TRBJ1-6 | NA | TRBV2 | NA | CASSGVGGTWGDSPLHF | TGTGCCAGCAGTGGAGTGGGGGGGACCTGGGGCGATTCACCCCTCCACTTT
TRBJ1-1 | NA | TRBV2 | NA | CASSERQGRDTEAFF | TGTGCCAGCAGTGAGAGGCAGGGTAGGGACACTGAAGCTTTCTTT
TRBJ2-5 | NA | TRBV5-5 | NA | CASRVGQLNAGTETQYF | TGTGCCAGCAGGGTCGGACAGCTCAATGCAGGGACGGAGACCCAGTACTTC
TRBJ2-1 | NA | TRBV19 | NA | CASSQQGRNEQFF | TGTGCCAGTAGCCAACAGGGTCGGAATGAGCAGTTCTTC
TRBJ2-1 | TRBD2 | TRBV7-2 | NA | CASSLAGTSGYNEQFF | TGTGCCAGCAGCTTGGCCGGGACTAGCGGGTACAATGAGCAGTTCTTC
TRBJ1-2 | TRBD1 | TRBV28 | NA | CASSFTGTVYGYTF | TGTGCCAGCAGTTTCACCGGGACAGTCTATGGCTACACCTTC
TRBJ1-6 | NA | TRBV6-5 | once | CASSRPESPLHF | TGTGCCAGCAGTCGACCGGAATCACCCCTCCACTTT
TRBJ2-5 | TRBD2 | TRBV4-2 | NA | CASSQEGSGGAWETQYF | TGTGCCAGCAGCCAAGAAGGAAGCGGGGGGGCCTGGGAGACCCAGTACTTC
TRBJ1-1 | NA | TRBV5-6 | NA | CASSLWAGSSEAFF | TGTGCCAGCAGCTTGTGGGCAGGAAGCTCTGAAGCTTTCTTT
TRBJ1-6 | NA | TRBV9 | NA | CASSVERRDRYNSPLHF | TGTGCCAGCAGCGTAGAGAGGAGGGATCGGTATAATTCACCCCTCCACTTT
TRBJ2-1 | TRBD1 | TRBV7-6 | NA | CASSLQGDNYNEQFF | TGTGCCAGCAGCCTTCAGGGGGATAACTACAATGAGCAGTTCTTC
TRBJ1-6 | NA | TRBV7-9 | NA | CASSGRTFGNSPLHF | TGTGCCAGCAGCGGACGAACGTTTGGGAATTCACCCCTCCACTTT
TRBJ1-4 | NA | TRBV28 | NA | CASSKQAPNEKLFF | TGTGCCAGCAGTAAACAGGCTCCTAATGAAAAACTGTTTTTT
TRBJ2-5 | NA | TRBV20-1 | NA | CSARDRETQYF | TGCAGTGCTAGAGATCGAGAGACCCAGTACTTC
TRBJ2-1 | NA | TRBV21-1 | NA | CARKGGEQFF | TGTGCCAGGAAGGGTGGTGAGCAGTTCTTC
TRBJ2-6 | NA | TRBV9 | once | CASSVGRAVPGANVLTF | TGTGCCAGCAGCGTAGGCAGGGCCGTGCCTGGGGCCAACGTCCTGACTTTC